This T cell receptor (beta chain) stems from a study of blood T cell repertoires in COVID-19. Assay used: immunoSEQ multiplex PCR; TCRdb lists only in-frame clones, some missing. This table has about 230,000 clones, more than 65% appearing once. The clonotype was recovered from a man in his forties or fifties with active or convalescent COVID-19. The sequencing sample was made of peripheral blood.

Here the CDR3 reads CASSLLTVSYNSPLHF. The CDR3 DNA is TGTGCCAGCAGTTTACTAACAGTGAGTTATAATTCACCCCTCCACTTT. This chain connects TRBV28 to TRBJ1-6, with D unclear. CDR3 length: 16 amino acids. V lost 2 bases and J 4 bases, leaving 12 bases between the germline ends. Germline CDR1 MDHEN, CDR2 SYDVKM.